The T cell receptor beta chain described here comes from a study of blood T cell repertoires in COVID-19. The wider study: Specimens from acute and convalescent COVID-19 originated in the United States, Italy and Spain. T cells, B-cell-depleted T cells, or PBMCs provided the cDNA or gDNA that served as material.

J gave up 9 bases and V 5 bases, and 12 bases lay outside the gene matches. There are 16 residues in the CDR3. The germline gives CDR1 MDHEN, CDR2 SYDVKM. Original methodology: How many nucleated cells were present was estimated from reference gene primer amplification. Data came from immunoSEQ multiplex PCR; TCRdb stores just in-frame clones and leaves some out. V, J and clone size were drawn from that table, and D and trimming were deduced from the DNA. The sample contains more than 95,000 clones, approximately 87% of which appear only once. Material: peripheral blood. This chain connects TRBV28 to TRBJ2-2; 10 positions match TRBD2. The receptor was isolated from an older man who had recovered from COVID-19. The CDR3 loop is CASSPPGLAAVRELFF. The CDR3, as DNA: TGTGCCAGCAGTCCACCTGGACTAGCGGCCGTGAGGGAGCTGTTTTTT.